This T cell receptor (beta chain) was retrieved from a study of radiotherapy plus CTLA-4 blockade in lung cancer. Study at large: Across the patients, objective responses occurred in 18%, and disease control in around 31%.

Those with chemo-refractory metastatic non-small-cell lung cancer were treated with focal radiation combined with CTLA-4 blockade using ipilimumab. The protocol was immunoSEQ multiplex PCR, while the TCRdb copy is restricted to in-frame clones and leaves out a portion. Among 50,000 to 65,000 clones, 65% to 80% were seen once, and the ten largest hold 16%. From germline, CDR1 is KGHSH and CDR2 LQKENI. CDR3 length: 13 amino acids. Losses at the gene ends were 10 bases for V and 2 bases for J; bases not matched to a gene: 6. The sequence was obtained from a human donor with non-small cell lung cancer who had a complete response to radiotherapy plus ipilimumab. The chain has TRBV18 and TRBJ2-3; 7 bases map to TRBD2. Sequenced here: peripheral blood, sampled from a patient treated with radiotherapy plus ipilimumab. The CDR3 protein is CATSGAPTDTQYF. DNA for the CDR3: TGTGCCACCAGCGGGGCCCCCACAGATACGCAGTATTTT.